This is a list of T cell receptor beta chains from one sample in a study of cytomegalovirus exposure and HLA in healthy donors. Assay: immunoSEQ multiplex PCR; the TCRdb copy retains only in-frame clones and omits some. Of 130,000 or so clones in the sample, 70% to 90% were seen once. What was sequenced was PBMCs. The source is a woman aged 40 to 50 in good health and CMV-seronegative. The CDR3 runs from the conserved cysteine through the conserved F or W. Each record gives: CDR3 protein, CDR3 DNA, clone size, J gene, V gene, D gene. D genes are given only for firm matches. Clone sizes are given selectively: once, few, many, or a class where the clone is expanded.

CASSVGGAGLNEQFF	TGTGCCAGCAGCGTTGGAGGGGCAGGGCTGAATGAGCAGTTCTTC	NA	TRBJ2-1	TRBV9	NA
CASRAGHSNQPQHF	TGTGCCAGCAGAGCAGGGCATAGCAATCAGCCCCAGCATTTT	NA	TRBJ1-5	TRBV2	NA
CAWAPGHMSGNTIYF	TGTGCCTGGGCCCCGGGACACATGAGTGGAAACACCATATATTTT	NA	TRBJ1-3	TRBV30	NA
CASGQSSTDTQYF	TGTGCCAGCGGACAGTCTAGCACAGATACGCAGTATTTT	NA	TRBJ2-3	TRBV10-3	NA
CASSAGAKDTQYF	TGTGCCAGCTCAGCGGGAGCAAAAGATACGCAGTATTTT	NA	TRBJ2-3	TRBV7-2	TRBD2
CASSFRQGEDQPQHF	TGTGCCAGCAGTTTTAGACAGGGGGAGGATCAGCCCCAGCATTTT	NA	TRBJ1-5	TRBV6-6	TRBD1
CASSPRGGQGVYGYTF	TGTGCCAGCAGCCCCCGTGGGGGACAGGGGGTCTATGGCTACACCTTC	NA	TRBJ1-2	TRBV11-2	TRBD1
CASSFFGEYNEQFF	TGTGCCAGCAGCTTCTTCGGGGAGTACAATGAGCAGTTCTTC	NA	TRBJ2-1	TRBV7-2	NA
CASRKDSYGYTF	TGCGCCAGCAGAAAAGACAGCTATGGCTACACCTTC	few	TRBJ1-2	TRBV10-2	NA
CASSRTTGSNQPQHF	TGTGCCAGCAGCCGTACGACTGGTAGCAATCAGCCCCAGCATTTT	NA	TRBJ1-5	TRBV5-6	NA
CSSSGMSGDQPQHF	TGTTCCAGCAGCGGAATGTCAGGGGATCAGCCCCAGCATTTT	NA	TRBJ1-5	TRBV7-9	NA
CASSFIGVETQYF	TGTGCCAGCAGCTTCATAGGGGTGGAGACCCAGTACTTC	NA	TRBJ2-5	TRBV7-8	NA
CASSPPPGDNEQFF	TGTGCCAGCTCACCACCGCCCGGAGACAATGAGCAGTTCTTC	NA	TRBJ2-1	TRBV18	NA
CASSQRTPSRNEQFF	TGCGCCAGCAGCCAAAGGACTCCCTCGCGGAATGAGCAGTTCTTC	NA	TRBJ2-1	TRBV4-1	NA
CASSPWTADEKLFF	TGTGCCAGCAGCCCGTGGACAGCCGATGAAAAACTGTTTTTT	once	TRBJ1-4	TRBV11-3	NA
CASSFGGWYNEQFF	TGTGCCAGCAGTTTTGGAGGATGGTACAATGAGCAGTTCTTC	NA	TRBJ2-1	TRBV6-5	NA
CASSLAEEGAWGIQYF	TGTGCCAGCAGCTTGGCCGAAGAGGGGGCCTGGGGCATTCAGTACTTC	NA	TRBJ2-4	TRBV5-5	TRBD1
CASSVMGSSYEQYF	TGTGCCAGCAGCGTTATGGGGAGCTCCTACGAGCAGTACTTC	NA	TRBJ2-7	TRBV9	NA
CASSLSHQETQYF	TGTGCCAGCAGTTTATCTCATCAAGAGACCCAGTACTTC	few	TRBJ2-5	TRBV27	NA
CASSSVALASTDTQYF	TGTGCCAGCAGCTCCGTAGCGTTGGCTAGCACAGATACGCAGTATTTT	NA	TRBJ2-3	TRBV7-9	NA
CASSERGQLTDTQYF	TGTGCCAGCAGTGAAAGGGGACAGCTCACAGATACGCAGTATTTT	once	TRBJ2-3	TRBV6-1	TRBD1
CASSFYDSGTPLNEQYF	TGTGCCAGCAGCTTCTATGATAGCGGGACTCCCTTAAATGAGCAGTACTTC	NA	TRBJ2-7	TRBV11-2	TRBD2
CASSLLGQASYEQYF	TGTGCCAGCAGTCTCCTGGGACAGGCCTCCTACGAGCAGTACTTC	NA	TRBJ2-7	TRBV5-6	TRBD1
CASSVSPGGELFF	TGTGCCAGCAGCGTAAGTCCCGGCGGGGAGCTGTTTTTT	NA	TRBJ2-2	TRBV9	NA
CASSPDRGGTEAFF	TGTGCCAGCAGTCCAGACAGGGGGGGGACTGAAGCTTTCTTT	few	TRBJ1-1	TRBV6-1	TRBD1
CASSPVQDRGGEQYF	TGCGCCAGCAGCCCTGTCCAGGACAGGGGAGGCGAGCAGTACTTC	NA	TRBJ2-7	TRBV5-1	TRBD1
CASSSLTGNTEAFF	TGTGCCAGCAGCTCCCTCACAGGGAACACTGAAGCTTTCTTT	NA	TRBJ1-1	TRBV11-3	NA
CSSSPGLASYEQYF	TGTTCCAGCAGCCCAGGACTAGCTTCCTACGAGCAGTACTTC	NA	TRBJ2-7	TRBV7-9	TRBD2
CASSNPGQTYEQYF	TGTGCCAGTAGTAATCCTGGACAGACCTACGAGCAGTACTTC	few	TRBJ2-7	TRBV19	NA
CASSLFRDSLYGYTF	TGTGCCAGCAGCTTATTCCGGGACAGCCTTTATGGCTACACCTTC	NA	TRBJ1-2	TRBV7-9	TRBD1
CASSVAPQGTNEKLFF	TGTGCCAGCAGTGTAGCTCCACAGGGAACTAATGAAAAACTGTTTTTT	NA	TRBJ1-4	TRBV2	NA
CASSKARTYSNQPQHF	TGTGCCAGCAGCAAAGCTCGAACATATAGCAATCAGCCCCAGCATTTT	NA	TRBJ1-5	TRBV21-1	NA
CASSLAGQSSYEQYF	TGTGCCAGCAGTTTAGCCGGACAGAGCTCCTACGAGCAGTACTTC	NA	TRBJ2-7	TRBV27	NA
CASSLLGLAAYEQYF	TGCGCCAGCAGTTTATTGGGACTAGCGGCCTACGAGCAGTACTTC	NA	TRBJ2-7	TRBV5-1	TRBD2
CAWKGLAGGYNEQFF	TGTGCCTGGAAGGGACTAGCGGGTGGCTACAATGAGCAGTTCTTC	once	TRBJ2-1	TRBV30	TRBD2
CASSEDSSGNTIYF	TGCGCCAGCAGCGAGGACAGCTCTGGAAACACCATATATTTT	NA	TRBJ1-3	TRBV5-1	NA
CSAPGSYGYTF	TGCAGTGCTCCGGGGAGCTATGGCTACACCTTC	NA	TRBJ1-2	TRBV20-1	NA
CAISYQGGGQFF	TGTGCCATCAGCTACCAGGGGGGAGGGCAGTTCTTC	NA	TRBJ2-1	TRBV10-3	NA
CASSFGLAEIQETQYF	TGTGCCAGCAGCTTCGGGCTAGCGGAGATACAAGAGACCCAGTACTTC	once	TRBJ2-5	TRBV5-6	TRBD2
CASSQNSNEQFF	TGTGCCAGCAGCCAAAACTCCAATGAGCAGTTCTTC	NA	TRBJ2-1	TRBV4-2	NA
CATSRDLGGAEAFF	TGTGCCACCAGCAGAGATCTCGGGGGGGCGGAAGCTTTCTTT	NA	TRBJ1-1	TRBV15	NA
CASSIAGTGGFYEQFF	TGTGCCAGTAGTATAGCCGGGACAGGGGGCTTCTATGAGCAGTTCTTC	NA	TRBJ2-1	TRBV19	TRBD1
CASSYAGTGIGTEAFF	TGTGCCAGCAGTTACGCAGGGACAGGGATCGGCACTGAAGCTTTCTTT	NA	TRBJ1-1	TRBV6-5	TRBD1
CATSRGGIPTEAFF	TGTGCCACCAGCAGAGGAGGAATCCCCACTGAAGCTTTCTTT	NA	TRBJ1-1	TRBV15	NA
CASSSRPGLGNTIYF	TGTGCCAGCAGTTCTCGCCCAGGGCTCGGAAACACCATATATTTT	NA	TRBJ1-3	TRBV27	NA
CAWSSQTNTEAFF	TGTGCCTGGAGCAGCCAGACAAACACTGAAGCTTTCTTT	NA	TRBJ1-1	TRBV30	NA
CASSRGYPDTQYF	TGTGCCAGCAGTCGCGGGTATCCGGATACGCAGTATTTT	NA	TRBJ2-3	TRBV28	NA
CASSQGRAYEQYF	TGCGCCAGCAGCCAAGGTCGGGCCTACGAGCAGTACTTC	few	TRBJ2-7	TRBV4-3	NA
CSAPGGDTQYF	TGCAGTGCCCCGGGGGGAGATACGCAGTATTTT	NA	TRBJ2-3	TRBV20-1	TRBD2
CASSHGMKQFF	TGTGCCAGCAGCCACGGTATGAAGCAGTTCTTC	NA	TRBJ2-1	TRBV11-3	NA
CAISTGRASNQPQHF	TGTGCCATCAGTACAGGGAGGGCTAGCAATCAGCCCCAGCATTTT	NA	TRBJ1-5	TRBV7-8	NA
CASSSRADTQYF	TGTGCCAGCAGCTCCCGGGCAGATACGCAGTATTTT	NA	TRBJ2-3	TRBV7-9	NA
CASSVLAISDTQYF	TGTGCCAGCAGCGTACTAGCGATATCAGATACGCAGTATTTT	NA	TRBJ2-3	TRBV9	NA
CASSLSGQGGGSEQYF	TGCGCCAGCAGCTTGAGCGGACAGGGAGGGGGTTCCGAGCAGTACTTC	NA	TRBJ2-7	TRBV5-1	NA